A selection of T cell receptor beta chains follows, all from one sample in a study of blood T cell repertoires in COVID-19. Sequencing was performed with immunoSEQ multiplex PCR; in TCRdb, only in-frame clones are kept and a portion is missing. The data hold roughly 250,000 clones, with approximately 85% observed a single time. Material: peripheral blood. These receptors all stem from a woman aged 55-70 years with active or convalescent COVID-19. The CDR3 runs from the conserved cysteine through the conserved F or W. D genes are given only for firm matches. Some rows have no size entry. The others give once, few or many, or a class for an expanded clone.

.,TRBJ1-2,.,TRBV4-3,TGCGCCAGCAGCCAGGCCCCGCAGGGGACCTATGGCTACACCTTC,CASSQAPQGTYGYTF
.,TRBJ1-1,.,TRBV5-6,TGTGCCAGCAGCCGATACGTTTCGTACAGAAACACTGAAGCTTTCTTT,CASSRYVSYRNTEAFF
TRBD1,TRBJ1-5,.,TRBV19,TGTGCCAGTAGTACCTCAGGGGGCGCGGGGCAGCCCCAGCATTTT,CASSTSGGAGQPQHF
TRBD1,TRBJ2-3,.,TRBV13,TGTGCCAGCAGCTTACGACAGGGCGGGACAGATACGCAGTATTTT,CASSLRQGGTDTQYF
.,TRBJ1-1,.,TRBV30,TGTGCCTGGAGTTTGAGCCAGCGAGCTTTCTTT,CAWSLSQRAFF
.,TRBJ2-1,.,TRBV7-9,TGTGCCAGCCCCGGGACTTACAATGAGCAGTTCTTC,CASPGTYNEQFF
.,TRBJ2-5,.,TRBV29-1,TGCAGCGTTGAAGCAGGGGCGGGCGAGACCCAGTACTTC,CSVEAGAGETQYF
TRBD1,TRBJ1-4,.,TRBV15,TGTGCCACCAGCAGAGGCAGGGGGCTTAATGAAAAACTGTTTTTT,CATSRGRGLNEKLFF
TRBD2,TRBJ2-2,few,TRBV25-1,TGTGCCAGCAGTGACGTAGCGGGCTGGACCGGGGAGCTGTTTTTT,CASSDVAGWTGELFF
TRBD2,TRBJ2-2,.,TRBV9,TGTGCCAGCAGCGTGGCGACTAGCCCTAACACCGGGGAGCTGTTTTTT,CASSVATSPNTGELFF
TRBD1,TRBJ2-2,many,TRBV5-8,TGTGCCAGCAGCTTACCCGGGACAGGGAAAACCGGGGAGCTGTTTTTT,CASSLPGTGKTGELFF
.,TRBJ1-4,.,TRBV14,TGTGCCAGCAGCCAACCAAGAGGGACAACTAATGAAAAACTGTTTTTT,CASSQPRGTTNEKLFF
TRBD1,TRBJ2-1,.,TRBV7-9,TGTGCCAGCAGCAGTGGACAGGTGCTCAATGAGCAGTTCTTC,CASSSGQVLNEQFF
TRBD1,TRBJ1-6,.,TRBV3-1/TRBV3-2,TGTGCCAGCAGCCAACCAGGGGGCGCGGGGTCACCCCTCCACTTT,CASSQPGGAGSPLHF
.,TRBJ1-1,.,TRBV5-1,TGCGCCAGCAGCTTGGCAGGGCCGAGGACTGAAGCTTTCTTT,CASSLAGPRTEAFF
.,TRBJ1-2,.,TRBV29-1,TGCAGCGTTTGGGAGGGTGGCTACACCTTC,CSVWEGGYTF
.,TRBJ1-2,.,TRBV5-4,TGTGCCAGCAGCTCCCCGGGCAGGGGTTTTGGCTACACCTTC,CASSSPGRGFGYTF
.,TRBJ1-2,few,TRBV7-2,TGTGCCAGCAGCTTAGAGGGACATTATGGCTACACCTTC,CASSLEGHYGYTF
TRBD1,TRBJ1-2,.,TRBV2,TGTGCCAGCAGTGCAGGGGGGCGAGGCTATGGCTACACCTTC,CASSAGGRGYGYTF
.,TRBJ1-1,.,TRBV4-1,TGCGCCAGCAGCCAAGCTAGGACAGATACGACTGAAGCTTTCTTT,CASSQARTDTTEAFF
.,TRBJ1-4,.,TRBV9,TGTGCCAGCAGCGTAGGGCAGGCGCTTGCAACTAATGAAAAACTGTTTTTT,CASSVGQALATNEKLFF
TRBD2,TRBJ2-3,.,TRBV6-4,TGTGCCAGCAGTGGTAGCGGGGGGCCAGATACGCAGTATTTT,CASSGSGGPDTQYF
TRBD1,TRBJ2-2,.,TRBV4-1,TGCGCCAGCAGCCTCCTACAGGGGCGAACGAACACCGGGGAGCTGTTTTTT,CASSLLQGRTNTGELFF
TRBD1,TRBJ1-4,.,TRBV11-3,TGTGCCAGCAGGAGACAGGGGCTTCCAACTAATGAAAAACTGTTTTTT,CASRRQGLPTNEKLFF
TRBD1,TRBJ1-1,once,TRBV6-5,TGTGCCAGCAGTAGGGGGACAGGGAACACTGAAGCTTTCTTT,CASSRGTGNTEAFF
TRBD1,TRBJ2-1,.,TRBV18,TGTGCCAGCTCACTGGGACAGAACAATGAGCAGTTCTTC,CASSLGQNNEQFF
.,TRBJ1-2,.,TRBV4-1,TGCGCCAGCTGGGGAGGCCGGTATGGCTACACCTTC,CASWGGRYGYTF
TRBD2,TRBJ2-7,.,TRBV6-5,TGTGCCACCCTATTCGTTAGCGGGGGCCCCTACGAGCAGTACTTC,CATLFVSGGPYEQYF
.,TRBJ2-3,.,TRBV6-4,TGTGCCAGCAGTTGGACTCAAAGCACAGATACGCAGTATTTT,CASSWTQSTDTQYF
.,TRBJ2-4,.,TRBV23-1,TGCGCCAGCAGACGTTCGACTCCCGACTTC,CASRRSTPDF
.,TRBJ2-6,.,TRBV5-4,TGTGCCAGCAGCTTGCGGGGTGTCTCTGGGGCCAACGTCCTGACTTTC,CASSLRGVSGANVLTF
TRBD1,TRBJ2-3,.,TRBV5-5,TGTGCCAGCAGCTTGGGGCCTCAGGGGGCGCCTAGCACAGATACGCAGTATTTT,CASSLGPQGAPSTDTQYF
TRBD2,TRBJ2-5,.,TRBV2,TGTGCCAGCAGCCTAGCGGAGAGTCGGGGGACCCAGTACTTC,CASSLAESRGTQYF